The 2 T cell receptor beta chains presented below share a single source sample, sequenced in a study of control samples from healthy donors and cancer patients. This table comes from immunoSEQ multiplex PCR, and its TCRdb copy is limited to in-frame clones, with some not included. This sample has under 200,000 clones; about nine tenths occur once, and the top ten carry approximately 1.4%. The sequenced sample was blood. These receptors were obtained from a young woman in good health.

The chain uses TRBV4-1 and TRBJ2-7; possibly TRBD1 for D (6 bases). The CDR3 is 14 residues long. V lost 1 base, J lost 6 bases, and 13 bases lay in between. Germline lookup yields CDR1 MGHRA and CDR2 YSYEKL. This CDR3 reads CASSQAARGGEQYF. The CDR3 region has the DNA TGCGCCAGCAGCCAAGCGGCCAGGGGTGGCGAGCAGTACTTC.

J is TRBJ1-1 and V is TRBV2; D not certain. This CDR3 is 15 amino acids long. The germline gives CDR1 SNHLY, CDR2 FYNNEI. Trimming removed 2 bases from V and 0 bases from J, with 10 bases in between. CDR3 nucleotide sequence: TGTGCCAGCAGTGAAATCGGGGTGGTGAACACTGAAGCTTTCTTT. This codes for CASSEIGVVNTEAFF.